This T cell receptor beta chain was captured by sequencing in a study of CD8+CD57+ T cells in acquired aplastic anemia. Study summary: Sorted CD4+ plus CD8+ cells gave DNA averaging approximately 3.2 ug.

The CDR3 has 14 residues. The germline V and J ends were trimmed by 5 bases and 3 bases, with 8 bases remaining between them. TCR beta VDJ combinations and CDR3 sequences were profiled from genomic DNA. TCRdb recomputed calls from the reads with MiXCR, one row per CDR3 protein. The sample carries roughly 160,000 distinct CDR3 sequences, roughly 48% recorded once. CD8+CD57+ cell expansion, shown by flow cytometry, had occurred in the patients selected for sequencing. The study, taken as a whole, reports: In common between the patients and the controls were twenty-nine CD8+ CDR3 sequences.

This clonotype appeared once. No antigen is known for it. The clonotype was recovered from a human donor with aplastic anemia. Sequences were obtained from sorted CD4+, CD8+, or CD8+CD57+ T cells (not recorded which) from PBMCs. The chain recombines TRBV12-3 or TRBV12-4 with TRBJ1-6; maybe TRBD1 (5 bases). CDR3 DNA: TGTGCCAGCAGTGGGCAGGGCTATAATTCACCCCTCCACTTT. This codes for CASSGQGYNSPLHF.